Below, 8 T cell receptor beta chains from the same sample are listed, as sequenced in a study of post-analysis software for immune sequencing data. The library was made from cDNA and included unique molecular identifiers. Via MiXCR, TCRdb re-called the PCR reads, giving one row per CDR3 protein. The table lists some 690,000 distinct CDR3 sequences, around 60% of them singletons. Overall study results and limits: TRBV5-6, TRBV5-1 and TRBV20-1 belonged to a set of roughly five TRBV segments that were more frequent in patients than controls.

Antigens for these TCRs are unknown. The source material was blood. All receptors come from a girl aged 2 to 10 with multiple sclerosis.

The rearrangement uses TRBV27 and TRBJ2-7, with 14 bases aligning to TRBD2. Germline V gene data show CDR1 as MNHEY and CDR2 as SMNVEV (reference sequence). CDR3 length equals 16 residues. The CDR3 is CCPGLAGEGEPYEQYF. In DNA form, the CDR3 reads TGTTGCCCGGGACTAGCGGGAGAGGGGGAGCCCTACGAGCAGTACTTC.

J is TRBJ2-4 and V is TRBV5-1, with D maybe TRBD2 (6 bases). Germline CDR1 and CDR2: SGHRS and YFSETQ. CDR3 length: 13 residues. The V gene lost 3 bases and the J gene lost 5 bases, with 9 bases spanning the gap. Here the CDR3 DNA reads TGCGCCAGCAGCTCCGGGAGTGAAAACATTCAGTACTTC. Translating gives CASSSGSENIQYF.

This rearrangement joins TRBV5-1 to TRBJ2-1; 14 bases are shared with TRBD2. The CDR3 is 17 amino acids. The germline gives CDR1 SGHRS, CDR2 YFSETQ. The junction had 8 bases not matched to a gene; V was cut back by 3 bases and J by 6 bases. The CDR3, as DNA: TGCGCCAGCAGCTCGATGGGAGGACTAGCGGGAGGCAATGAGCAGTTCTTC. Its protein is CASSSMGGLAGGNEQFF.

About this clonotype itself: A read error is likely, as this CDR3 ends without the conserved phenylalanine or tryptophan. The rearrangement joins TRBV12-5 to TRBJ2-5, with 7 bases fitting TRBD1. Per the germline V gene, CDR1 is LGHNT and CDR2 is FRNRAP. J gave up 1 base and V 5 bases, and 13 bases lay outside the gene matches. This CDR3 has 17 residues. The chain's CDR3 is CASGEPRTGLSQETQYV. The CDR3 DNA follows: TGTGCTAGTGGTGAACCCCGGACAGGCTTATCCCAAGAGACCCAGTACGTC.

The J gene is TRBJ2-7, the V gene TRBV6-2 or TRBV6-3; D gene uncertain. The DNA end is more similar to TRBJ2-5, so the J call may be wrong. This CDR3 is built from 12 residues. Germline V gene data show CDR1 as MNHEY and CDR2 as SVGEGT. CDR3 in DNA: TGTGCCAGCAGCTGGACCTGGGGGACCCAGTACTTC. Translation: CASSWTWGTQYF.

V gene TRBV7-2 combines with J gene TRBJ2-1, with 8 bases fitting TRBD1. Germline V gives CDR1 SGHTA, CDR2 FQGNSA. The trim removed 5 bases at V and 9 bases at J, leaving 12 bases unmatched. The CDR3 has 15 amino acids. Written as DNA, the CDR3 is TGTGCCAGCAGCCGGACAGGGATGGCGCACAGTGAGCAGTTCTTC. Translating gives CASSRTGMAHSEQFF. Combining the CDR3 with reference TRBV7-2 and TRBJ2-1 gives the whole variable domain GAGVSQSPSNKVTEKGKDVELRCDPISGHTALYWYRQSLGQGLEFLIYFQGNSAPDKSGLPSDRFSAERTGGSVSTLTIQRTQQEDSAVYLCASSRTGMAHSEQFFGPGTRLTVL.

This clonotype occurred a few times. The gene calls are TRBV5-1 and TRBJ2-1; 10 bases line up with TRBD2. The trim removed 5 bases at V and 6 bases at J, leaving 2 bases unmatched. The CDR3 spans 13 residues. CDR1 and CDR2 (germline): SGHRS, YFSETQ. CDR3 amino acids: CASRGLARNEQFF. The CDR3 region has the DNA TGCGCCAGCAGGGGACTAGCGCGCAATGAGCAGTTCTTC.

The CDR3 loop is CSARDGGVDFIPTQYF. The CDR3 DNA is TGCAGTGCTAGAGATGGAGGGGTCGATTTCATACCTACGCAGTATTTT. The genes are TRBV20-1 and TRBJ2-3; possible D gene TRBD2, 6 bases. Trimming pared 0 bases from V and 8 bases from J, leaving 21 bases between. CDR3 size: 16 residues. Germline V CDR1 and CDR2: DFQATT, SNEGSKA (reference sequence).